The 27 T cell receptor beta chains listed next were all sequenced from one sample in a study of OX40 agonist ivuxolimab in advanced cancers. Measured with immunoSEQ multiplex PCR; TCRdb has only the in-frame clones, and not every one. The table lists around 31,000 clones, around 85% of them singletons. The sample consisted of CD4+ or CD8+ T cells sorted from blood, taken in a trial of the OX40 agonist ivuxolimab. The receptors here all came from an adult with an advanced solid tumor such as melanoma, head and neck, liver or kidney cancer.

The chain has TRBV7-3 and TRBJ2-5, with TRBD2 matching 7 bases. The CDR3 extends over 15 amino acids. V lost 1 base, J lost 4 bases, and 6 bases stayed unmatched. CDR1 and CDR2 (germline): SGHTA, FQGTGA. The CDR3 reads CASSLKGGSAETQYF. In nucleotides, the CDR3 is TGTGCCAGCAGCTTAAAAGGCGGGAGTGCAGAGACCCAGTACTTC.

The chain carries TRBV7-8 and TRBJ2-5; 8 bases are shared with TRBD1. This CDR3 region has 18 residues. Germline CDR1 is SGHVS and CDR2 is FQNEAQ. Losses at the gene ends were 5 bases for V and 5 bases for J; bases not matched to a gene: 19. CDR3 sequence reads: CASSQRQGSRPSEETQYF. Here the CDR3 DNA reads TGTGCCAGCAGCCAGCGACAGGGGAGTCGGCCCAGCGAGGAGACCCAGTACTTC.

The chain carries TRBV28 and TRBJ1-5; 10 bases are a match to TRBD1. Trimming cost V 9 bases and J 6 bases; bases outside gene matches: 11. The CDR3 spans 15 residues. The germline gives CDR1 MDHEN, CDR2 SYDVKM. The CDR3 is CASDPGQGTSQPQHF. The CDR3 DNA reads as TGTGCCAGTGACCCGGGACAGGGGACCTCTCAGCCCCAGCATTTT.

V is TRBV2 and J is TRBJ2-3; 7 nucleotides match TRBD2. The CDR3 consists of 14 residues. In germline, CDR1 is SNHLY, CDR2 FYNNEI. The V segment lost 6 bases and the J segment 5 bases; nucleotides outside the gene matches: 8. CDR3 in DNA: TGTGCCAGCAGCTGGGGAGGGGCCGGAGATACGCAGTATTTT. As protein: CASSWGGAGDTQYF.

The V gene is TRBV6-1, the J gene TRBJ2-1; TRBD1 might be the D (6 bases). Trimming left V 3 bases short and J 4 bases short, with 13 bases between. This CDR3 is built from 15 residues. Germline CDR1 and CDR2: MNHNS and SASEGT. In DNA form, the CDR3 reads TGTGCCAGCAGTGATACAGGGAAGGATTACAATGAGCAGTTCTTC. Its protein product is CASSDTGKDYNEQFF.

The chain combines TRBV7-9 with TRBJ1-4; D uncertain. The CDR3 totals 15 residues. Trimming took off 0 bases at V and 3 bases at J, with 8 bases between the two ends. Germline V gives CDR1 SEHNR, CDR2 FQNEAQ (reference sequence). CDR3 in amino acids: CASSLAEEANEKLFF. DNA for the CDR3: TGTGCCAGCAGCTTAGCGGAGGAGGCTAATGAAAAACTGTTTTTT.

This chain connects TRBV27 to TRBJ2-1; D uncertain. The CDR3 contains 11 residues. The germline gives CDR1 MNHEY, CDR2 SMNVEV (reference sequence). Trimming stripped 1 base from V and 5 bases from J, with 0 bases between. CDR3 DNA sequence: TGTGCCAGCAGTTTATACAATGAGCAGTTCTTC. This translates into CASSLYNEQFF.

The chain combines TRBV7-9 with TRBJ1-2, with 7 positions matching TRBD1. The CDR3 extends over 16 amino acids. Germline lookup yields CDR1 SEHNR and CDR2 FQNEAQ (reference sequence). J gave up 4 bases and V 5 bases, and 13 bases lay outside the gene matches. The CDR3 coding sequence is TGTGCCAGCAGCCTCCTCCGGGACAGTCGGCCCTATGGCTACACCTTC. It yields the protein CASSLLRDSRPYGYTF.

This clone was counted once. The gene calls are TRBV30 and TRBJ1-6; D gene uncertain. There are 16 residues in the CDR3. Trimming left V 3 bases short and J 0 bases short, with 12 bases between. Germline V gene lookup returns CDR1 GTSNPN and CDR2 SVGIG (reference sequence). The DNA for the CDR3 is TGTGCCTGGAGGGATTCGGGCAGCTCCTATAATTCACCCCTCCACTTT. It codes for CAWRDSGSSYNSPLHF.

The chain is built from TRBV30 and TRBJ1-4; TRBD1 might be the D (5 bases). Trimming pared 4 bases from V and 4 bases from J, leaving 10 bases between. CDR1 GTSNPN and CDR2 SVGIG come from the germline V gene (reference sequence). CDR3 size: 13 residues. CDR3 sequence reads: CAWNGGYNEKLFF. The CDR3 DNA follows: TGTGCCTGGAACGGGGGATATAATGAAAAACTGTTTTTT.

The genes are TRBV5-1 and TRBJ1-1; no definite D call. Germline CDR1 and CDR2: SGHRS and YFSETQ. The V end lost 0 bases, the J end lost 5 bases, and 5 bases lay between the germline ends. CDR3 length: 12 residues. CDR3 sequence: CASSLVGTEAFF. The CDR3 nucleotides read TGCGCCAGCAGCTTGGTAGGGACTGAAGCTTTCTTT. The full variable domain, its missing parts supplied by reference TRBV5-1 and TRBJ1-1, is KAGVTQTPRYLIKTRGQQVTLSCSPISGHRSVSWYQQTPGQGLQFLFEYFSETQRNKGNFPGRFSGRQFSNSRSEMNVSTLELGDSALYLCASSLVGTEAFFGQGTRLTVV.

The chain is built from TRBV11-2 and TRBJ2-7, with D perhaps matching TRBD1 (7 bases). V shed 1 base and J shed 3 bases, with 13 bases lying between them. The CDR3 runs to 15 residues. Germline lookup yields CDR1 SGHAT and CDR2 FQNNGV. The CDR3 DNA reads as TGTGCCAGCAGCTTAGGGCAGGGGGACTTCTACGAGCAGTACTTC. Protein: CASSLGQGDFYEQYF.

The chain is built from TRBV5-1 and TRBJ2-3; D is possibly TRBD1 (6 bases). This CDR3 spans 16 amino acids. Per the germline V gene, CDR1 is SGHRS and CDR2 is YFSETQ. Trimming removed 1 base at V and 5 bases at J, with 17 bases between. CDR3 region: CASSLRPQGCRDTQYF. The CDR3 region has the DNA TGCGCCAGCAGCTTGCGCCCCCAGGGGTGTAGAGATACGCAGTATTTT.

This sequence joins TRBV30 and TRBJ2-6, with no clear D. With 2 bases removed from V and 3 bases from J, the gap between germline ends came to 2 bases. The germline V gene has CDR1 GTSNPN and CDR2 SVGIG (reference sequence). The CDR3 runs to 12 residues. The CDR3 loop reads CAWSYGANVLTF. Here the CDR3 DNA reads TGTGCCTGGAGTTATGGGGCCAACGTCCTGACTTTC.

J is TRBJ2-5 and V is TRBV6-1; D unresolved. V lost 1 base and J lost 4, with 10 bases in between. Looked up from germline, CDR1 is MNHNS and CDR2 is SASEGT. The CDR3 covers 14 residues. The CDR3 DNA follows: TGTGCCAGCAGTGAAGTGTCAGGTGGAGAGACCCAGTACTTC. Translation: CASSEVSGGETQYF.

As DNA, the CDR3 is TGTGCCAGCAGCGTAGGGGGGAGTTCCAATCAGCCCCAGCATTTT. Residues: CASSVGGSSNQPQHF. The rearrangement joins TRBV9 to TRBJ1-5; D possibly corresponds to TRBD1 (5 bases). The V gene's germline CDR1 is SGDLS and CDR2 YYNGEE. This CDR3 has 15 amino acids. Trimming shortened V by 0 bases and J by 3 bases, and 10 bases separated the two germline ends.

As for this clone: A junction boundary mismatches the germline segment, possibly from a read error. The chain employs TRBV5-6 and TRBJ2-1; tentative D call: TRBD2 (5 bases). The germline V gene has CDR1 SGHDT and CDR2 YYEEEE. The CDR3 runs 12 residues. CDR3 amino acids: CASSSSYNERFF. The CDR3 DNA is TGTGCCAGCAGCTCTAGCTACAATGAGCGGTTCTTC.

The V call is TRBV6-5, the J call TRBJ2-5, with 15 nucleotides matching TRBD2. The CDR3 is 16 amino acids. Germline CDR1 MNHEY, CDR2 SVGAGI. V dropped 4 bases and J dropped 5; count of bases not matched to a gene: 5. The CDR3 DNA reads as TGTGCCAGCAGTTCAGGACTAGCGGGAGGGGGCGAGACCCAGTACTTC. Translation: CASSSGLAGGGETQYF.

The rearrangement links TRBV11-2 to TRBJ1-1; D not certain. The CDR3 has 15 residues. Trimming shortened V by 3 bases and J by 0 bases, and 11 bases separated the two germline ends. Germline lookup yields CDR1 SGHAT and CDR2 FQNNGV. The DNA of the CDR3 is TGTGCCAGCAGCTTTGGGTTTGGATTGAACACTGAAGCTTTCTTT. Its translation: CASSFGFGLNTEAFF.

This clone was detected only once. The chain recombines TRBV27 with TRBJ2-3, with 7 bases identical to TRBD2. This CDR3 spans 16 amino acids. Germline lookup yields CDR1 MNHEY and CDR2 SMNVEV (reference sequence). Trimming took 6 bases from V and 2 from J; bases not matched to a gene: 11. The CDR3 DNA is TGTGCCAGCAGCCCGAGCGGGGCCCTATTCACAGATACGCAGTATTTT. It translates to CASSPSGALFTDTQYF.

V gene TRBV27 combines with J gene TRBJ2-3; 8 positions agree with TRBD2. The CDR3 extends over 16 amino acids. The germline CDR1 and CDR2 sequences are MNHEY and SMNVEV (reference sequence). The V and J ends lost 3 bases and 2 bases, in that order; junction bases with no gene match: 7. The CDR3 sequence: CASSFLLAETTDTQYF. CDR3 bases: TGTGCCAGCAGTTTTCTACTAGCGGAGACCACAGATACGCAGTATTTT.

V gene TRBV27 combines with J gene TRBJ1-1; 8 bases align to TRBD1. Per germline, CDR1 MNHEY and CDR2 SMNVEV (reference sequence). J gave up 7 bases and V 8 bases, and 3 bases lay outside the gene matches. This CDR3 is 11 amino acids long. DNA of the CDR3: TGTGCCAGCTTGACAGGGGTTGAAGCTTTCTTT. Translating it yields CASLTGVEAFF.

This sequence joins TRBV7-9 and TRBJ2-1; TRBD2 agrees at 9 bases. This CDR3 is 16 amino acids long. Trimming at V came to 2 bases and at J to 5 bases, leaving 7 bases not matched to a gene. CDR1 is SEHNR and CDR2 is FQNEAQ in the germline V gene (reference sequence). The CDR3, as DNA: TGTGCCAGCAGCTTATATTATAGCGGGGGTCACAATGAGCAGTTCTTC. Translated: CASSLYYSGGHNEQFF.

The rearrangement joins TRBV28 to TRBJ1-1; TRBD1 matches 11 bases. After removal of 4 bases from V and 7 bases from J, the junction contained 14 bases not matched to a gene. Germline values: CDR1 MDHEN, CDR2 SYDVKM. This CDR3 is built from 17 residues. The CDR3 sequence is CASSSTDRGPEEIEAFF. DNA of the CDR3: TGTGCCAGCAGTTCGACGGACAGGGGGCCTGAGGAAATTGAAGCTTTCTTT.

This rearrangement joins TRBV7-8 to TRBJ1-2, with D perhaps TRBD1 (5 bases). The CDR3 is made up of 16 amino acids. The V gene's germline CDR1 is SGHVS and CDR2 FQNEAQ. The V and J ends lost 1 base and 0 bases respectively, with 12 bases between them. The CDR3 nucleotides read TGTGCCAGCAGCTTAGGACTGGGGACGTCTAACTATGGCTACACCTTC. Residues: CASSLGLGTSNYGYTF.

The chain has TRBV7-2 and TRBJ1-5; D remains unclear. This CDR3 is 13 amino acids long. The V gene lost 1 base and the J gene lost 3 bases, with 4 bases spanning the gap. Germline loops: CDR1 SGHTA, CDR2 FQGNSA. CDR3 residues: CASSLGINQPQHF. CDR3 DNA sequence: TGTGCCAGCAGCTTAGGTATCAATCAGCCCCAGCATTTT.

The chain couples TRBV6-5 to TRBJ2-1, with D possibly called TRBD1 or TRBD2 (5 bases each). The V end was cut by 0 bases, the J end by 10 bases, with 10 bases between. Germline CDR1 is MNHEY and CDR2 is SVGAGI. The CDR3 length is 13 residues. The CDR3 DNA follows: TGTGCCAGCAGTTACTCTTCGGGACGAGAGCAGTTCTTC. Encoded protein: CASSYSSGREQFF.